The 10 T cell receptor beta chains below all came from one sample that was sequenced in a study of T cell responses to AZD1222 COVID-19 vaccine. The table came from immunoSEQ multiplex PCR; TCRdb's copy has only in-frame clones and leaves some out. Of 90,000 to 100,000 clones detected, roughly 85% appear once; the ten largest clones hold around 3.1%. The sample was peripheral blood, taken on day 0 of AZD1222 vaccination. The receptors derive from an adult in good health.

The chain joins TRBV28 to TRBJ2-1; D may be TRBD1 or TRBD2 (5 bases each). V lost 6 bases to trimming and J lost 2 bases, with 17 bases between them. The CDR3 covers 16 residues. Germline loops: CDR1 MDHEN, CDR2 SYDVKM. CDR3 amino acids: CASSLGLAQPYNEQFF. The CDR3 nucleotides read TGTGCCAGCAGCTTGGGGCTAGCTCAACCCTACAATGAGCAGTTCTTC. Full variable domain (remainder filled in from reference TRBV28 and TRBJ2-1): DVKVTQSSRYLVKRTGEKVFLECVQDMDHENMFWYRQDPGLGLRLIYFSYDVKMKEKGDIPEGYSVSREKKERFSLILESASTNQTSMYLCASSLGLAQPYNEQFFGPGTRLTVL.

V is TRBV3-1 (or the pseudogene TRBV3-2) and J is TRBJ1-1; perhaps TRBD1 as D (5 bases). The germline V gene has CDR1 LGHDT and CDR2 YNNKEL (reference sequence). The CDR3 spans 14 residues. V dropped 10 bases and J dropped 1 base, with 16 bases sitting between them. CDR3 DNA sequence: TGTGCCACATCAAGGGGATTTGCGAACACTGAAGCTTTCTTT. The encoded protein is CATSRGFANTEAFF.

The CDR3 here is CASSYSLALNEQFF. As DNA, the CDR3 is TGTGCCAGCAGTTACTCACTAGCTCTCAATGAGCAGTTCTTC. The chain recombines TRBV6-5 with TRBJ2-1, with D maybe TRBD2 (6 bases). This CDR3 region has 14 residues. Trimming took 0 bases from V and 6 from J, leaving 9 bases between them. The germline V gene has CDR1 MNHEY and CDR2 SVGAGI.

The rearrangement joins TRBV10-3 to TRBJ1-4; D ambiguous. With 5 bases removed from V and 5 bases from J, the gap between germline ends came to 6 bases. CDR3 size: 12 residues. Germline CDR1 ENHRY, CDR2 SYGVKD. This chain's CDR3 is CAISPRNEKLFF. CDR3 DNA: TGTGCCATCAGTCCCCGGAATGAAAAACTGTTTTTT.

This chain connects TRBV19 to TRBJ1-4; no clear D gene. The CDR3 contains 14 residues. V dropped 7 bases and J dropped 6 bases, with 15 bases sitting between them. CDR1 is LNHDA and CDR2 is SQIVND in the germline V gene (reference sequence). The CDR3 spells CASTPGYSHEKLFF. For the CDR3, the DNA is TGTGCCAGTACCCCGGGATATTCGCATGAAAAACTGTTTTTT.

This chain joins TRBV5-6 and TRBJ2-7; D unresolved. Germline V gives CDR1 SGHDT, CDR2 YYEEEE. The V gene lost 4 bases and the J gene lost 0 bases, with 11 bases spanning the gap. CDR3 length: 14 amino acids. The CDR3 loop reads CASSRLGTSYEQYV. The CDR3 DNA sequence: TGTGCCAGCAGCAGGTTGGGTACCTCCTACGAGCAGTACGTC.

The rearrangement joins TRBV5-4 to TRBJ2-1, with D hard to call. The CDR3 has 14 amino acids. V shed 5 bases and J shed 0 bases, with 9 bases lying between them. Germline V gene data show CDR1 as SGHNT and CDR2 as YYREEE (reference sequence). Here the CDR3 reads CASRPGSSYNEQFF. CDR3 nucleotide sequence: TGTGCCAGCAGGCCCGGGTCCTCCTACAATGAGCAGTTCTTC.

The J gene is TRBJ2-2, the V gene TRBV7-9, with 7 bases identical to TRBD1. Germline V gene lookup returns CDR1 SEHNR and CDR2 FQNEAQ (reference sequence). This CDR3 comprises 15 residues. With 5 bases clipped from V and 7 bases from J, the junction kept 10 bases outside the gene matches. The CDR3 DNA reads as TGTGCCAGCAGCATTGAGGGGGCCTTAATCGGGGAGCTGTTTTTT. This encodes CASSIEGALIGELFF. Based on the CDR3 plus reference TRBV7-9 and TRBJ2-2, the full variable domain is DTGVSQNPRHKITKRGQNVTFRCDPISEHNRLYWYRQTLGQGPEFLTYFQNEAQLEKSRLLSDRFSAERPKGSFSTLEIQRTEQGDSAMYLCASSIEGALIGELFFGEGSRLTVL.

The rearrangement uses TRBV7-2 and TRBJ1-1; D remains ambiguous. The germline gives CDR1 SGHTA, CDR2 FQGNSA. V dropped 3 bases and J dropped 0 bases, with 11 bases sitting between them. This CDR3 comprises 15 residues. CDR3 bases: TGTGCCAGCAGCTTTGGAGAGACTATGAACACTGAAGCTTTCTTT. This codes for CASSFGETMNTEAFF.

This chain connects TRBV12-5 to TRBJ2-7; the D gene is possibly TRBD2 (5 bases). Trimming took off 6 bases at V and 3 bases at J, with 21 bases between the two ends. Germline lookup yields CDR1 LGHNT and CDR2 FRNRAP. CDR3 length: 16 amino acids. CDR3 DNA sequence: TGTGCTAGTGGCCAAACTAGACTGCACGATCTCTACGAGCAGTACGTC. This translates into CASGQTRLHDLYEQYV.